This T cell receptor beta chain is from a study of cytomegalovirus exposure and HLA in healthy donors (dated by TCRdb to the late 2010s). For the study in its entirety: An earlier analysis of a few hundred of the donors reported 250 to 300 Gb of sequence data and 95 million to 130 million unique TCR beta sequences obtained from roughly 180 million T cells. Alongside the repertoire data, information on donor age, sex, ethnicity and CMV serostatus was compiled. The study aimed to test whether signatures of past pathogen exposure could be identified by cataloging public T cell receptors. All discovery cohort repertoires had been generated on a single sequencing platform. A later genetic analysis took genome-wide SNP genotypes for about 65% of the roughly 670 donors and used that subset as a discovery cohort. Around 330 gigabases of sequencing data and 75 million to 85 million unique TCR sequences made up an early release that covered approximately 620 HLA-typed donors. Roughly five DR-DQ haplotypes were treated as single units for association and clustering because of strong linkage in the cohort. The number of donors typed differed by locus, with roughly 629-640 for A, B, C, DRB1 and DQB1, approximately 500 for DQA1, about 610 for DPA1, and 472 for DPB1. To study patterns of TCR occurrence, a later analysis re-analyzed previously published TCR beta repertoires from just over 650 donors and added high-resolution HLA genotyping. In addition to the first cohort of 650 to 800 subjects, a separate validation cohort of over 90 different subjects was used. The study combined high-throughput TCR immunosequencing, statistical association of individual TCRs with disease status, and machine learning to predict cytomegalovirus infection status. Both class I and class II loci were covered by HLA typing, at four-digit resolution. The later analysis used no new phenotypic data to find candidate immune exposures, relying instead on TCR beta sequences and their occurrence across donors. The study used immunosequencing to profile the T cell repertoires of around 600 subjects and linked those repertoires to cytomegalovirus serostatus. Of the roughly 390 genotyped donors, 70% to 90% were placed in the genetic ancestry cluster associated with self-reported Caucasian donors. In an earlier analysis of over 550 of the donors, high-throughput TCR beta sequencing was used to judge whether each TCR beta V gene segment behaved as functional or pseudogenic. Among over 350 genotyped donors of the cohort, an average of approximately 240,000 unique TCR beta nucleotide sequences were sequenced per donor, around 20% of them non-productive. Broader findings and caveats from the paper: Assigning TCR associations to individual alleles was difficult when HLA alleles, especially DR and DQ, strongly co-occurred. Because HLA typing was missing for some donors at each locus, association tests included only the typed subset. The authors suggested that the approach could potentially be generalized to other disease states and immunological phenotypes. In a later analysis, HLA-associated TCR beta chains were found to be more clonally expanded and to have lower generation probabilities than equally common non-associated chains. V-gene and J-gene trimming of TCR beta chains was associated with a missense DCLRE1C variant in a later genetic analysis, and the association was replicated in an independent cohort. The presence/absence analyses assumed that sequencing depth was roughly uniform across donors, and that assumption may not be true. In this cohort, only TCR beta chains were sequenced, and detectable features were limited by the absence of alpha or paired-chain data. In a later genetic analysis, fewer N-insertions in productive TCRs were reported among donors in an Asian-associated ancestry cluster than the roughly 700-donor mean. A later analysis found that most CMV-associated TCR beta chains appeared HLA-restricted, with HLA associations seemingly driven largely by CMV exposure. Broadly in line with IMGT annotations, most TCR beta V segments showed up in productive rearrangements about 90% or about 30% of the time in an earlier analysis of 450 to 600 of the donors. A group of highly shared sequence variants was considered likely to be a technical artifact of the sequencing pipeline. Roughly 17 rarely observed V segments, including chromosome 9 orphons, were excluded from the earlier analysis of several hundred of the donors because counts were too low. The classifier was reported to diagnose cytomegalovirus status with high specificity and sensitivity in both the original and validation cohorts. In a later analysis, several top co-occurrence clusters were reported to appear linked to parvovirus B19, influenza, CMV and Epstein-Barr virus. In vitro tests confirmed that a few of the cytomegalovirus-associated TCR beta chains recognize cytomegalovirus antigens. Linkage disequilibrium might explain the correlated functional status among segregating V segments, but an unknown experimental factor could not be ruled out. The study listed 164 TCR beta chains as associated with cytomegalovirus. Some IMGT-functional V segments, including TRBV6-2 and TRBV6-3, could not be told apart with the 87-base-pair reads, so those segments were excluded. A later analysis found that TCR association rates varied across HLA loci, with DRB1 alleles showing the most associated TCRs and HLA-C alleles the fewest. A further reported finding was that TCR beta sequences accurately predicted the HLA-A and HLA-B alleles for most subjects in the first cohort. CMV serostatus was the only immune exposure information available for the cohort. In a later analysis, some 18,000 TCR beta sequences were associated with specific HLA alleles at a false discovery rate of 0.05. Across donors, most TCR sequences were observed very rarely, whereas some public TCRs were present in many individuals.

The CDR3 holds 20 amino acids from the cysteine to the phenylalanine. Only the CDR3 region is kept as DNA, spanning 60 bases read in frame from base 1. Reading the germline V gene gives CDR1 SGHVS and CDR2 FNYEAQ. The V and J ends are trimmed by 1 base and 0 bases, leaving 19 bases between them. As to this clone: Its antigen is unknown. Nothing much larger sits one base from this clone, and base qualities are not available.

Library method: the immunoSEQ multiplex PCR assay. A mixture of 60 forward primers for TCR Vbeta segments and 13 reverse primers for TCR Jbeta segments was used in the multiplex PCR. Amplification of the CDR3 region of rearranged TCR beta genes was performed with a multiplex PCR assay on genomic DNA. On the Illumina HiSeq System, the amplified TCR beta libraries were sequenced as 87-base-pair reads. Turning to the authors' computational methods: In a later analysis, roughly 80 million unique TCR beta chains were counted across the roughly 610 repertoires, and some 10 million of these chains were shared by at least two donors. Raw reads were error-corrected and collapsed into unique sequences with a nearest-neighbor algorithm that merged closely related sequences to remove PCR and sequencing errors. To assign V, D and J gene segments, CDR3 sequences were aligned to IMGT reference sequences. For a sequence to be retained, a match of at least six nucleotides to both a V gene segment and a J gene segment was required. A rearrangement was called productive if the CDR3 had no stop codons and remained in frame with V and J, and every other rearrangement was called non-productive. Following IMGT convention, CDR3 was defined as the stretch from the second conserved V-encoded cysteine to the conserved J-encoded phenylalanine. Sequences without an unambiguous match to a single V gene segment were excluded from the earlier analysis of approximately 600 of the donors. In an earlier analysis of approximately 590 of the donors, a V segment was called functional when productive rearrangements were above 56.7%, and segregating when the standard deviation between donors exceeded 5%. A statistical classification framework was built to diagnose cytomegalovirus status from the catalog of TCR beta chain sequences. A later analysis assigned V and J genes by comparing TCR nucleotide sequences with IMGT/GENE-DB human TR gene sequences. In a later analysis, CDR3 sequences and most-parsimonious VDJ recombination scenarios were assigned using the TCRdist pipeline. In a later analysis, each TCR beta chain was defined by its CDR3 amino acid sequence together with its V-gene family, and reads lacking a unique V-gene family were excluded. A later analysis removed 592 highly shared, low-generation-probability nucleotide sequences to deal with suspected cross-contamination and a sequencing artifact. In a later analysis, a clonal expansion index was calculated for each public chain from normalized within-repertoire ranks of inferred template counts. Generation probabilities in a later analysis came from a VDJ recombination model fitted to out-of-frame rearrangements, and those results were checked against IGoR. Hypergeometric tests were used in a later analysis to score TCR-TCR, TCR-HLA and TCR-CMV co-occurrence, with a repertoire-size bias correction applied to the TCR pairs. A later analysis estimated false discovery rates by permuting HLA or CMV assignments 20 times. In a later analysis, co-occurring TCRs were grouped using DBSCAN, and TCRdist sequence similarity was added for clustering within HLA-allele-positive subsets. Repertoires with fewer than 30,000 or more than 120,000 public chains, plus five repertoires with anomalous nucleotide sharing, were excluded from co-occurrence clustering. Sourced from immuneACCESS, this table was stored by TCRdb with only in-frame sequences that have V and J called. A share of the clones is absent; for the studies checked, an unresolved V gene accounts for under half, and the remainder has no known explanation. The V and J calls and clone size are taken from that table; D and trimming were inferred from the DNA. This sample holds around 90,000 clones; 80% were observed only once. The ten largest account for approximately 7.9% of the sample.

The cohort was made up of roughly 670 healthy bone marrow donors. Cohort members were all nominally healthy when sampled, although unrecorded immune exposures were likely present. The donor was CMV seronegative and belonged to the group of 350 or so seronegative cohort members. Each donor provided a peripheral blood sample, and peripheral blood mononuclear cells were used for TCR beta sequencing. Genomic DNA was extracted from the blood cell samples with the Qiagen DNeasy Blood Extraction Kit. Sample: PBMCs. The chain uses TRBV7-6 and TRBJ1-6, with no confident D gene call. This TCR derives from a man aged 25-40 years in good health and CMV-seronegative. The nucleotide sequence is given as TGTGCCAGCAGCTTAGATCCCGGAGGCGGGCAGAGCTCCTATAATTCACCCCTCCACTTT. This is translated as CASSLDPGGGQSSYNSPLHF.